This T cell receptor beta chain was found in a study of human T cells and chemical hapten exposure. This clonotype was detected ten times or more. Library preparation tagged each individual cDNA molecule with a unique molecular identifier. TCRdb re-called the RACE reads with MiXCR, one entry per CDR3 protein. This sample has over 85,000 distinct CDR3 sequences; about 9.3% occur once, and the top ten carry just over 2%. V lost 11 bases and J 6 bases, leaving 18 bases between the germline ends. CDR3 size: 13 residues. Germline V CDR1 and CDR2: SEHNR, FQNEAQ (reference sequence). Time point given: patch test 2, 6 weeks after DPC sensitization. Treatment given: therapeutic diphenylcyclopropenone sensitization with weekly scalp DPC.

The receptor comes from a woman between 35 and 50 years old with alopecia areata. Some clones in this sample may be carry-over from other donors' samples. The source was whole blood, collected in connection with sensitization to the hapten diphenylcyclopropenone (DPC). The gene calls are TRBV7-9 and TRBJ2-3; D might be TRBD1 (5 bases). DNA for the CDR3: TGTGCCCCCAGGCAGACTGCAGGGGATACGCAGTATTTT. Translating gives CAPRQTAGDTQYF.